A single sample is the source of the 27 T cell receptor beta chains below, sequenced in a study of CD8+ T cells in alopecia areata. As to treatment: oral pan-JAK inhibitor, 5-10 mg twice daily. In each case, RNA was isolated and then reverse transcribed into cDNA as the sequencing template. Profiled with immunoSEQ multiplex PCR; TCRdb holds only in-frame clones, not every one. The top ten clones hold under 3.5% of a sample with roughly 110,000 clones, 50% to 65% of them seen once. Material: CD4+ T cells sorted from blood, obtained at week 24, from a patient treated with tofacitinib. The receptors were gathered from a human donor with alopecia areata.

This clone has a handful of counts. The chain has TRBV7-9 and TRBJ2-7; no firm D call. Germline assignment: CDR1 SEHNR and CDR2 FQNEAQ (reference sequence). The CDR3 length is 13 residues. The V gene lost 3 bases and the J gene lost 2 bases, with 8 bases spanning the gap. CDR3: CASSFLSPYEQYF. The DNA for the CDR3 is TGTGCCAGCAGCTTCCTGAGTCCCTACGAGCAGTACTTC.

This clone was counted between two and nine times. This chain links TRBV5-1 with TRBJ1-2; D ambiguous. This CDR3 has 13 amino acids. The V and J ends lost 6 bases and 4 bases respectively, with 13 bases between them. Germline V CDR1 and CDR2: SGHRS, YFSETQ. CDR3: CASTAKGGYGYTF. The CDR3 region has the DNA TGCGCCAGCACCGCTAAGGGAGGCTATGGCTACACCTTC.

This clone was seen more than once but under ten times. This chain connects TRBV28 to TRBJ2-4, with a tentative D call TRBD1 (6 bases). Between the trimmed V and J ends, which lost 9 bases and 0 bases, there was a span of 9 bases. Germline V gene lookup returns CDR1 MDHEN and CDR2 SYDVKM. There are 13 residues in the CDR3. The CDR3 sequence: CARDSLAKNIQYF. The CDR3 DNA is TGTGCCAGGGACAGTTTAGCCAAAAACATTCAGTACTTC. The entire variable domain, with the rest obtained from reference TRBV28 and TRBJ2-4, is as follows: DVKVTQSSRYLVKRTGEKVFLECVQDMDHENMFWYRQDPGLGLRLIYFSYDVKMKEKGDIPEGYSVSREKKERFSLILESASTNQTSMYLCARDSLAKNIQYFGAGTRLSVL.

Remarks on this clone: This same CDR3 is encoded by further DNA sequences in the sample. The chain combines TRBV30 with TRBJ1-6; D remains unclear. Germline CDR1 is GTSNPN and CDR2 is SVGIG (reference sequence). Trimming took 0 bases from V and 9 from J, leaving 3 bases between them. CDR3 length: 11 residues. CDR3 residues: CAWSVSSPLHF. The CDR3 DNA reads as TGTGCCTGGAGTGTTTCTTCACCCCTCCACTTT. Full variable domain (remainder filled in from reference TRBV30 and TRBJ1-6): SQTIHQWPATLVQPVGSPLSLECTVEGTSNPNLYWYRQAAGRGLQLLFYSVGIGQISSEVPQNLSASRPQDRQFILSSKKLLLSDSGFYLCAWSVSSPLHFGNGTRLTVT.

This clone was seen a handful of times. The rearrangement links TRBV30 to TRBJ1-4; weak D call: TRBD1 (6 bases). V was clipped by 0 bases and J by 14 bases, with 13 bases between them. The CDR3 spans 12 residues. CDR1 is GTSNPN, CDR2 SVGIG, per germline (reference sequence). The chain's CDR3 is CAWSVWGRRLFF. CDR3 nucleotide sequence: TGTGCCTGGAGTGTATGGGGGCGGAGGCTGTTTTTT.

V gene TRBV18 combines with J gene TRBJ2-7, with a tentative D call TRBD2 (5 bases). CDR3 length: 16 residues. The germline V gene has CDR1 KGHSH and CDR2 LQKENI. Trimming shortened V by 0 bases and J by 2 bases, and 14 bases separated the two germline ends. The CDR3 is CASSPPLSGSPYEQYF. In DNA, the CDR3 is TGTGCCAGCTCACCACCACTTTCGGGGTCCCCCTACGAGCAGTACTTC.

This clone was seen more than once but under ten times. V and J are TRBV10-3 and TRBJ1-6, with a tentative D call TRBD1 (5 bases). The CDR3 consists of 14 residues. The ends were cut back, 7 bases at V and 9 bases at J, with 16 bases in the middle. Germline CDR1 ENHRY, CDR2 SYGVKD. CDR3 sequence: CAIKNDSPSSPLHF. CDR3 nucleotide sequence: TGTGCCATCAAGAACGACAGCCCTAGTTCACCCCTCCACTTT.

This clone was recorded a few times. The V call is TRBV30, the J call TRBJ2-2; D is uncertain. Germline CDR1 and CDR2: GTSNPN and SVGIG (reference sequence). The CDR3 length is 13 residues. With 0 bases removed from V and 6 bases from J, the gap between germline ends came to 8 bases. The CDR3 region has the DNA TGTGCCTGGAGTGTGAACTATCCCGGGGAGCTGTTTTTT. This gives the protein CAWSVNYPGELFF.

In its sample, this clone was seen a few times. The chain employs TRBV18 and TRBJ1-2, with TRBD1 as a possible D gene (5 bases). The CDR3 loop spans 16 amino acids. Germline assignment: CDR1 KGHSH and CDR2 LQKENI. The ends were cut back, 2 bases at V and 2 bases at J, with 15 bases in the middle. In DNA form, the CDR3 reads TGTGCCAGCTCACCAACCGGGACGGTTCAGAACTATGGCTACACCTTC. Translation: CASSPTGTVQNYGYTF.

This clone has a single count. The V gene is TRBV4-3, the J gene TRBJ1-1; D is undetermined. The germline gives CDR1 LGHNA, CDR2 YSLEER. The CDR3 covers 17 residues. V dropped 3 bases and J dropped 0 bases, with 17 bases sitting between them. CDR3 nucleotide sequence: TGCGCCAGCAGCCACAATGAGTTTCGAGACTTGAACACTGAAGCTTTCTTT. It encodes CASSHNEFRDLNTEAFF.

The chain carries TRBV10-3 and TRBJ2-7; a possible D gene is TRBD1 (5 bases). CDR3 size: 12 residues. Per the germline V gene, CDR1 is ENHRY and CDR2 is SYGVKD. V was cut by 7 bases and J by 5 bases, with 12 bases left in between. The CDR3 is CAIKGRYNEQYF. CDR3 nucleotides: TGTGCCATCAAGGGGCGTTATAACGAGCAGTACTTC.

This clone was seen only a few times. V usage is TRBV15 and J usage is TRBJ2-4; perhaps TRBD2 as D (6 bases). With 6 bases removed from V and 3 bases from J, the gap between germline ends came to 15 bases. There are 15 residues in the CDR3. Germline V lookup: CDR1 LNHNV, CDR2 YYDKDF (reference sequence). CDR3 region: CATSPAGRYKNIQYF. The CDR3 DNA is TGTGCCACCAGTCCCGCGGGGCGGTACAAAAACATTCAGTACTTC.

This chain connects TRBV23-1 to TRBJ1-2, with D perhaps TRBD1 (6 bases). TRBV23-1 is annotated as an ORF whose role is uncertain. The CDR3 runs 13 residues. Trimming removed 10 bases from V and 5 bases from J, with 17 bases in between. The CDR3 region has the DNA TGCGCCACCACAGGGAGGGTGGGGTATGGCTACACCTTC. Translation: CATTGRVGYGYTF.

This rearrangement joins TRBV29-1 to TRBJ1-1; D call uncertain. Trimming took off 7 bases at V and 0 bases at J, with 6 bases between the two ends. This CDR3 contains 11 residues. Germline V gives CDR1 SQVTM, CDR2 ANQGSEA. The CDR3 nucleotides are TGCAGCGCGACGGTGAACACTGAAGCTTTCTTT. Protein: CSATVNTEAFF.

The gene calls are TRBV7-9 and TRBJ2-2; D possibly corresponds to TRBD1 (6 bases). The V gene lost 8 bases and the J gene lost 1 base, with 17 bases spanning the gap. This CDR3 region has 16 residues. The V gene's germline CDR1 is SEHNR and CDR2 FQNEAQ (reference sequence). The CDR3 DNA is TGTGCCAGCCCGGCCGGGACAACTCAGAACACCGGGGAGCTGTTTTTT. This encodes CASPAGTTQNTGELFF. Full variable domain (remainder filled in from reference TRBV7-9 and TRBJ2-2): DTGVSQNPRHKITKRGQNVTFRCDPISEHNRLYWYRQTLGQGPEFLTYFQNEAQLEKSRLLSDRFSAERPKGSFSTLEIQRTEQGDSAMYLCASPAGTTQNTGELFFGEGSRLTVL.

DNA of the CDR3: TGTGCCAGCGGATACCCGGGAGGGTCGAAGTCCTACGAGCAGTACTTC. Translated: CASGYPGGSKSYEQYF. V usage is TRBV28 and J usage is TRBJ2-7; 8 bases align to TRBD2. CDR1 and CDR2 from the germline V gene are MDHEN and SYDVKM. V lost 8 bases and J lost 1; bases outside the gene matches: 13. The CDR3 has 16 residues.

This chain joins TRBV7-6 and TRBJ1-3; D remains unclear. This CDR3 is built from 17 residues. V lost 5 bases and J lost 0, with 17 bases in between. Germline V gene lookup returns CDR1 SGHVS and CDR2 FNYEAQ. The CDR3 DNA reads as TGTGCCAGCAGCCCCACCCCCACAGAGCCCTCTGGAAACACCATATATTTT. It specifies CASSPTPTEPSGNTIYF.

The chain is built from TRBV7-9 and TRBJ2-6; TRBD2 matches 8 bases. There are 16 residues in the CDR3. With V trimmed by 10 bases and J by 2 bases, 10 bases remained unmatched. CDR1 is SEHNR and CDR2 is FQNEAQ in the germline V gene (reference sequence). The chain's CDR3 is CATAIGGAPGANVLTF. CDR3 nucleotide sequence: TGTGCCACCGCCATCGGGGGGGCGCCTGGGGCCAACGTCCTGACTTTC.

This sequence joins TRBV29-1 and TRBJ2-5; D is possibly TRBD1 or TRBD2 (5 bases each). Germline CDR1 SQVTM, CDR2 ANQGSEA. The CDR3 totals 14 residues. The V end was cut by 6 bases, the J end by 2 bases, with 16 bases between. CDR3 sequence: CSVYRGPRQETQYF. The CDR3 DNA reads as TGCAGCGTCTATCGGGGACCCCGGCAAGAGACCCAGTACTTC.

CDR3 bases: TGCGCCAGCAGTCAAGGGGGCGGGGTAGGGAGCCGGGCAGATACGCAGTATTTT. Residues: CASSQGGGVGSRADTQYF. The V call is TRBV23-1, the J call TRBJ2-3; either TRBD1 or TRBD2 may supply D (6 bases each). TRBV23-1 has ORF status, its function being uncertain. V was trimmed by 2 bases and J by 4 bases, leaving 22 bases between them. The CDR3 is made up of 18 amino acids.

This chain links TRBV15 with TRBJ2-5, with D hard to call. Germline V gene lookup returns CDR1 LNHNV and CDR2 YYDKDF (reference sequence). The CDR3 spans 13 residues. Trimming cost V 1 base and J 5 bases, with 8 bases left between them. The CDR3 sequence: CATSRVVQETQYF. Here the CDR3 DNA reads TGTGCCACCAGCAGAGTGGTACAGGAGACCCAGTACTTC.

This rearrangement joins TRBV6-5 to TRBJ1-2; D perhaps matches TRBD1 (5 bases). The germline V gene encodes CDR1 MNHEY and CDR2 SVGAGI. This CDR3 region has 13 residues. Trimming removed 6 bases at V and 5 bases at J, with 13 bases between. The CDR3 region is CASSQGRNYGYTF. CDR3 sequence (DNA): TGTGCCAGCAGCCAGGGACGGAATTATGGCTACACCTTC.

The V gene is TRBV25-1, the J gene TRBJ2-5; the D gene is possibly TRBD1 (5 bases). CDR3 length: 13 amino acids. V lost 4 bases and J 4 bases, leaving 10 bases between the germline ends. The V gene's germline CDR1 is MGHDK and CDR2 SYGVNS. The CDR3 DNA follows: TGTGCCAGCAGTGTAGCAGGGTCAGAGACCCAGTACTTC. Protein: CASSVAGSETQYF. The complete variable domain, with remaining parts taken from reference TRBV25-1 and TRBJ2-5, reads EADIYQTPRYLVIGTGKKITLECSQTMGHDKMYWYQQDPGMELHLIHYSYGVNSTEKGDLSSESTVSRIRTEHFPLTLESARPSHTSQYLCASSVAGSETQYFGPGTRLLVL.

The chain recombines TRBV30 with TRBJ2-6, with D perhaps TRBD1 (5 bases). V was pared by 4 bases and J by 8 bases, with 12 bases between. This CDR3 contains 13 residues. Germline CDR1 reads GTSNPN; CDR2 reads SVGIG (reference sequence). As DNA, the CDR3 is TGTGCCTGGAACCCCGCAGGGACCAACGTCCTGACTTTC. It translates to CAWNPAGTNVLTF. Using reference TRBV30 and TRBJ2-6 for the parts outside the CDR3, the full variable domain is SQTIHQWPATLVQPVGSPLSLECTVEGTSNPNLYWYRQAAGRGLQLLFYSVGIGQISSEVPQNLSASRPQDRQFILSSKKLLLSDSGFYLCAWNPAGTNVLTFGAGSRLTVL.

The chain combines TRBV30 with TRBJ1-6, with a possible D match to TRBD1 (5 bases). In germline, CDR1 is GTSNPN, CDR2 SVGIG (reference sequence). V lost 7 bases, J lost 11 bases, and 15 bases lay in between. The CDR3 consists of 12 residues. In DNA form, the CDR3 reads TGTGCCTTGGAGCGGGGGTCACCACCCCTCCACTTT. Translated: CALERGSPPLHF.

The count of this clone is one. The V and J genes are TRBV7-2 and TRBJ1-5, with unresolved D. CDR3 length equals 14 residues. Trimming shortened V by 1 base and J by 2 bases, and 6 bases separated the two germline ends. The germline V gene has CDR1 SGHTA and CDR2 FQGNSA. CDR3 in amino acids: CASSLGGGNQPQHF. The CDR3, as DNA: TGTGCCAGCAGCTTAGGGGGAGGCAATCAGCCCCAGCATTTT.

The CDR3 is CSVSVATNEKLFF. CDR3 nucleotides: TGCAGCGTGTCGGTTGCAACTAATGAAAAACTGTTTTTT. This chain uses TRBV29-1 with TRBJ1-4, with D uncertain. Trimming stripped 6 bases from V and 0 bases from J, with 8 bases between. The germline V gene encodes CDR1 SQVTM and CDR2 ANQGSEA. This CDR3 has 13 amino acids. The full variable domain, completed using reference TRBV29-1 and TRBJ1-4, is SAVISQKPSRDICQRGTSLTIQCQVDSQVTMMFWYRQQPGQSLTLIATANQGSEATYESGFVIDKFPISRPNLTFSTLTVSNMSPEDSSIYLCSVSVATNEKLFFGSGTQLSVL.